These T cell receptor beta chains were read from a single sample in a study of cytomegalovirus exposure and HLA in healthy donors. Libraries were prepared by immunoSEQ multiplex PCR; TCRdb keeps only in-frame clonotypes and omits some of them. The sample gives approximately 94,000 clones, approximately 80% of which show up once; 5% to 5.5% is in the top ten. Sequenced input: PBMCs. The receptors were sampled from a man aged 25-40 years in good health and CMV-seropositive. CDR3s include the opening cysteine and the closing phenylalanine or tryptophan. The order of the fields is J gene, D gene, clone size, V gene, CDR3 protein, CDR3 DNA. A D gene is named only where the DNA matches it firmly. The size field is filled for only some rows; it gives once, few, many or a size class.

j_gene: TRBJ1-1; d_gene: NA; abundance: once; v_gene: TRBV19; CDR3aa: CASSRLGSLNTEAFF; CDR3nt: TGTGCCAGTAGTCGCCTGGGCAGCTTGAACACTGAAGCTTTCTTT
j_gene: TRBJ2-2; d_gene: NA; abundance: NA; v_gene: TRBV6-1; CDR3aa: CASQAIRYTGELFF; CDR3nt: TGTGCCAGCCAGGCGATTAGATACACCGGGGAGCTGTTTTTT
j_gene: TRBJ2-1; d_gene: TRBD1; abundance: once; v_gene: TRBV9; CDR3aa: CASSARTGGRDEQFF; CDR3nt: TGTGCCAGCAGCGCGCGGACAGGGGGCCGAGATGAGCAGTTCTTC
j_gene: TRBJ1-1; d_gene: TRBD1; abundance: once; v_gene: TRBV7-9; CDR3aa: CASSSEGQSDTEAFF; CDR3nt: TGTGCCAGCAGCTCAGAGGGACAGTCGGACACTGAAGCTTTCTTT
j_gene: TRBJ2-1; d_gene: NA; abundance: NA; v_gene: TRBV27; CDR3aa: CASSPWTGNEQFF; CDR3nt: TGTGCCAGCAGTCCCTGGACTGGCAATGAGCAGTTCTTC
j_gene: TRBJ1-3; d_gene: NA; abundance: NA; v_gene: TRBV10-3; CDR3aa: CAINSGVSGNTIYF; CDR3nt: TGTGCCATTAATTCGGGGGTATCTGGAAACACCATATATTTT
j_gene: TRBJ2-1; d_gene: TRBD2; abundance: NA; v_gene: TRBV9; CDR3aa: CASSVGGLAGSSYNEQFF; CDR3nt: TGTGCCAGCAGCGTAGGGGGACTAGCGGGAAGTTCCTACAATGAGCAGTTCTTC
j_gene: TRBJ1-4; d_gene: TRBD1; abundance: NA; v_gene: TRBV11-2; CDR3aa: CASSRQGAMEKLFF; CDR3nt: TGTGCCAGCAGCCGACAGGGGGCGATGGAAAAACTGTTTTTT
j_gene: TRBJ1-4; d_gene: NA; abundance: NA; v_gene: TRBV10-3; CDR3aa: CAISEGGINEKLFF; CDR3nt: TGTGCCATCAGTGAAGGCGGAATTAATGAAAAACTGTTTTTT
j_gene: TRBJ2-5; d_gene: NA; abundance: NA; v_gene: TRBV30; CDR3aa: CAWRRAETQYF; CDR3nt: TGTGCCTGGAGGCGCGCGGAGACCCAGTACTTC
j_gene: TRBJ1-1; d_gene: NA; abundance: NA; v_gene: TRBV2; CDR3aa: CASSEQFMNTEAFF; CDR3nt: TGTGCCAGCAGTGAACAGTTCATGAACACTGAAGCTTTCTTT
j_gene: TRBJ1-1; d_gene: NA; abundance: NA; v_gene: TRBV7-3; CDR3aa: CASSTRRGTEAFF; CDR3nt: TGTGCCAGCAGCACCCGACGGGGAACTGAAGCTTTCTTT
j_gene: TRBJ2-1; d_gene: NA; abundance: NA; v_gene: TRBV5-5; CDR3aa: CASSLDPGTKQFF; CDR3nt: TGTGCCAGCAGCTTGGACCCGGGAACTAAGCAGTTCTTC
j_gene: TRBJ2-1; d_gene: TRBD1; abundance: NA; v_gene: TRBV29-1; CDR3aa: CSVETGGRWNEQFF; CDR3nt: TGCAGCGTTGAAACAGGGGGGCGTTGGAATGAGCAGTTCTTC
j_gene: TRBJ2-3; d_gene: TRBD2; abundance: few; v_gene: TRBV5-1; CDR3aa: CASSFGTSGGADTQYF; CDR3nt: TGCGCCAGCAGCTTCGGCACTAGCGGGGGGGCAGATACGCAGTATTTT
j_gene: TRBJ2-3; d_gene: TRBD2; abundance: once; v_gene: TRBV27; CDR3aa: CASRSEAGGADTQYF; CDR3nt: TGTGCCAGCAGAAGTGAAGCGGGAGGCGCAGATACGCAGTATTTT
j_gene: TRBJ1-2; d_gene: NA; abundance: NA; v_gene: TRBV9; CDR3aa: CASSVEGQGLRGYTF; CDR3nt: TGTGCCAGCAGCGTAGAAGGGCAGGGACTACGAGGCTACACCTTC
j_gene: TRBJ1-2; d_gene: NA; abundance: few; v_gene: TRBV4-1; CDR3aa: CASSQVGQTYGYTF; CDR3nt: TGCGCCAGCAGCCAAGTTGGACAGACCTATGGCTACACCTTC
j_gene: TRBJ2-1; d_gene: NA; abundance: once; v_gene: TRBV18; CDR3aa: CASSRRESNEQFF; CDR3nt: TGTGCCAGCTCACGCCGGGAGAGCAATGAGCAGTTCTTC
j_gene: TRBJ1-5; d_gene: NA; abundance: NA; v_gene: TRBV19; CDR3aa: CASSIIGGGNQPQHF; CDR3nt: TGTGCCAGTAGTATTATCGGGGGGGGCAATCAGCCCCAGCATTTT
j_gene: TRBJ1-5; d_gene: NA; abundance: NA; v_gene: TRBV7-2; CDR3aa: CASSPMLLSNQPQHF; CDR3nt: TGTGCCAGCAGCCCTATGCTTCTCAGCAATCAGCCCCAGCATTTT
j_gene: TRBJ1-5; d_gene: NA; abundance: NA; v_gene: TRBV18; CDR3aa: CASSPGTSSNQPQHF; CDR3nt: TGTGCCAGCTCACCAGGGACAAGTAGCAATCAGCCCCAGCATTTT
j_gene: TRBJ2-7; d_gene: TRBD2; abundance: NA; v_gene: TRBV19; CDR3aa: CASSLTGTSGNEQYF; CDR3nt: TGTGCCAGTAGTTTAACCGGGACTAGCGGGAACGAGCAGTACTTC
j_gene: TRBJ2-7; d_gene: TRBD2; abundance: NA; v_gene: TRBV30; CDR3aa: CAWRLAGYEQYF; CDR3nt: TGTGCCTGGAGACTAGCGGGGTACGAGCAGTACTTC
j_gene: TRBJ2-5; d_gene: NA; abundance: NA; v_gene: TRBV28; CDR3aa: CASSLGQGGGETQYF; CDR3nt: TGTGCCAGCAGTTTGGGTCAGGGCGGTGGGGAGACCCAGTACTTC
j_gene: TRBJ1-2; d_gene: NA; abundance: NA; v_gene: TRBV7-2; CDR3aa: CASSQRGGIYGYTF; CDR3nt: TGTGCCAGCAGCCAGCGGGGGGGTATCTATGGCTACACCTTC
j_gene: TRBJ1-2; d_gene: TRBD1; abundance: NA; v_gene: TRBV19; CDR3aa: CASRADGTGGGYTF; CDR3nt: TGTGCCAGTAGGGCTGATGGTACAGGGGGTGGCTACACCTTC
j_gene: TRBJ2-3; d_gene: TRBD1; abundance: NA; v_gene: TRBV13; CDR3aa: CASSPGTGGADTQYF; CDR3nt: TGTGCCAGCAGCCCGGGGACAGGGGGCGCGGATACGCAGTATTTT
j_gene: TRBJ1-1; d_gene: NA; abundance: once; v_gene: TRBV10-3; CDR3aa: CAISEGRETEAFF; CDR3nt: TGTGCCATCAGTGAGGGCAGGGAAACTGAAGCTTTCTTT
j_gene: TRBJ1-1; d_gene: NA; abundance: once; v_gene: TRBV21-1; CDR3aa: CASSKFCRVKNTEAFF; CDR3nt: TGTGCCAGCAGCAAATTTTGCAGGGTAAAGAACACTGAAGCTTTCTTT
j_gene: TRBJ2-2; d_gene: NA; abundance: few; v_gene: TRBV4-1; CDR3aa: CASSPPLEGYTGELFF; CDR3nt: TGCGCCAGCAGCCCCCCCCTCGAGGGTTACACCGGGGAGCTGTTTTTT
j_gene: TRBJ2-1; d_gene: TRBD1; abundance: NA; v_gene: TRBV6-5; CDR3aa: CASSYSLDRGRDEQFF; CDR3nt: TGTGCCAGCAGTTACTCATTGGACAGGGGGAGGGATGAGCAGTTCTTC
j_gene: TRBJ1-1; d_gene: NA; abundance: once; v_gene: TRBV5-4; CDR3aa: CASSSRPRAEAFF; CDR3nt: TGTGCCAGCAGCTCTCGCCCACGGGCTGAAGCTTTCTTT
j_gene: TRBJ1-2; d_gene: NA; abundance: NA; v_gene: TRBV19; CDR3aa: CASSIQGPYGYTF; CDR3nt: TGTGCCAGTAGTATACAGGGTCCCTATGGCTACACCTTC
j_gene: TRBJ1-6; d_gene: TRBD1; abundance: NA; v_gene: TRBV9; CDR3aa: CASSLATGANSPLHF; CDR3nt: TGTGCCAGCAGCCTGGCGACAGGGGCAAATTCACCCCTCCACTTT
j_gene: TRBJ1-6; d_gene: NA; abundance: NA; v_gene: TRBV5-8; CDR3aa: CASSFRGTNSPLHF; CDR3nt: TGTGCCAGCAGCTTCCGAGGTACTAATTCACCCCTCCACTTT
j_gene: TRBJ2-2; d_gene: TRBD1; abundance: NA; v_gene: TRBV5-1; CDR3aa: CASSWTDRRGTGELFF; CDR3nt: TGCGCCAGCAGCTGGACGGACAGGCGTGGAACCGGGGAGCTGTTTTTT
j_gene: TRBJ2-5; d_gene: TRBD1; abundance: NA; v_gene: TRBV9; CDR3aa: CASSVGGTGQETQYF; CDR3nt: TGTGCCAGCAGCGTAGGAGGGACAGGACAAGAGACCCAGTACTTC
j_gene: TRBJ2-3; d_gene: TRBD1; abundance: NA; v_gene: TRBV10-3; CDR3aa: CAISDGQGQGTDTQYF; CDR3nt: TGTGCCATCAGTGATGGACAGGGTCAGGGCACAGATACGCAGTATTTT
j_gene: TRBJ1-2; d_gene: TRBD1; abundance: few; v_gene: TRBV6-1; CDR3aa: CASRAGQGVVYGYTF; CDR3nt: TGTGCCAGCAGGGCTGGACAGGGAGTGGTCTATGGCTACACCTTC
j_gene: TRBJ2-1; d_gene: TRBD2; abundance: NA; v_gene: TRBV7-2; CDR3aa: CASSFRLAGTAGYNEQFF; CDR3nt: TGTGCCAGCAGCTTCCGACTAGCGGGGACAGCGGGCTACAATGAGCAGTTCTTC
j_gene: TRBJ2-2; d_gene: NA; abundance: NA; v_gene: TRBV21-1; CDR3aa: CASSSGLAENTGELFF; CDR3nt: TGTGCCAGCAGCTCTGGACTAGCGGAGAACACCGGGGAGCTGTTTTTT
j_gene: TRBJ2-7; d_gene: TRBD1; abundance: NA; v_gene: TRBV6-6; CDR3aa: CASNGQGAVWDEQYF; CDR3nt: TGTGCCAGCAACGGACAGGGGGCTGTTTGGGACGAGCAGTACTTC
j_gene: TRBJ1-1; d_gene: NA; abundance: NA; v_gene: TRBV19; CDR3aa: CASSPNQQVLEAFF; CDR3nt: TGTGCCAGTAGTCCAAACCAACAGGTCCTTGAAGCTTTCTTT
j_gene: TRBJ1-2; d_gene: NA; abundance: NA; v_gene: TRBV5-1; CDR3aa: CASSFQGRNGYTF; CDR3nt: TGCGCCAGCAGCTTTCAGGGGAGAAATGGCTACACCTTC
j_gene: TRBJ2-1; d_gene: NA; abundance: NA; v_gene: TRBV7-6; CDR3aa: CASSPRLALGYEQFF; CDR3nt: TGTGCCAGCAGCCCCAGGCTAGCGTTAGGCTATGAGCAGTTCTTC
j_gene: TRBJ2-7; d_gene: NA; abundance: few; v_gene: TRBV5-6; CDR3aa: CASSQSPYEQYF; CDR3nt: TGTGCCAGCAGCCAATCCCCCTACGAGCAGTACTTC
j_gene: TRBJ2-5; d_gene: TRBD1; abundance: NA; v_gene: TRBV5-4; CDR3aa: CASSLQGAGETQYF; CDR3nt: TGTGCCAGCAGCCTACAGGGGGCAGGTGAGACCCAGTACTTC
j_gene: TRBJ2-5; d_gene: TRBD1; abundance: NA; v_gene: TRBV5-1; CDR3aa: CASSLGQAQETQYF; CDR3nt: TGCGCCAGCAGCCTCGGACAGGCCCAAGAGACCCAGTACTTC
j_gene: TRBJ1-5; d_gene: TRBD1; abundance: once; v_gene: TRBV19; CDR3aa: CASSSGQGVSQPQHF; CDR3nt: TGTGCCAGTAGTAGCGGACAGGGCGTTAGTCAGCCCCAGCATTTT
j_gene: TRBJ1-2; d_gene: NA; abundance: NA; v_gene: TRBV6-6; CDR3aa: CASSYLEGGYTF; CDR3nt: TGTGCCAGCAGTTATTTGGAGGGGGGCTACACCTTC
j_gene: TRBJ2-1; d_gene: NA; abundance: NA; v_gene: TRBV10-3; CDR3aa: CAISVQGSSYNEQFF; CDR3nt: TGTGCCATCAGTGTCCAGGGGAGCTCCTACAATGAGCAGTTCTTC
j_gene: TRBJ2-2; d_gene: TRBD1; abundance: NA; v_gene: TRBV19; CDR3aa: CASSITGQGMNTGELFF; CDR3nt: TGTGCCAGTAGTATCACCGGACAGGGGATGAACACCGGGGAGCTGTTTTTT
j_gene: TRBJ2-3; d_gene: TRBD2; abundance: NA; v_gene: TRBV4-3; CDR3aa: CASSSKTSGREDTQYF; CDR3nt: TGCGCCAGCAGCTCCAAAACAAGCGGGAGGGAGGATACGCAGTATTTT
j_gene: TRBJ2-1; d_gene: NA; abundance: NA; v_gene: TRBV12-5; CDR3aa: CASGPSVPGEQFF; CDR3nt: TGTGCTAGTGGTCCTTCCGTGCCGGGGGAGCAGTTCTTC
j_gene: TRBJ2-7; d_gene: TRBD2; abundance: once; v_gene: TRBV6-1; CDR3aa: CASSELAGGVHEQYF; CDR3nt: TGTGCCAGCAGTGAACTAGCGGGAGGGGTCCACGAGCAGTACTTC
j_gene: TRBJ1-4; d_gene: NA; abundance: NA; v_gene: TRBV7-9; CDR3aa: CASSTYFSGGSEKLFF; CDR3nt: TGTGCCAGCAGCACATACTTCTCGGGGGGGAGTGAAAAACTGTTTTTT
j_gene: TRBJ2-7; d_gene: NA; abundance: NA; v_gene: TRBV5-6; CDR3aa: CASSVQAYEQYF; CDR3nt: TGTGCCAGCAGCGTACAAGCCTACGAGCAGTACTTC
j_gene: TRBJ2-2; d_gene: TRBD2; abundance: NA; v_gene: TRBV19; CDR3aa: CASMRAGGLAGGPGELFF; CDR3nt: TGTGCCAGTATGCGGGCCGGGGGACTAGCGGGAGGACCCGGGGAGCTGTTTTTT